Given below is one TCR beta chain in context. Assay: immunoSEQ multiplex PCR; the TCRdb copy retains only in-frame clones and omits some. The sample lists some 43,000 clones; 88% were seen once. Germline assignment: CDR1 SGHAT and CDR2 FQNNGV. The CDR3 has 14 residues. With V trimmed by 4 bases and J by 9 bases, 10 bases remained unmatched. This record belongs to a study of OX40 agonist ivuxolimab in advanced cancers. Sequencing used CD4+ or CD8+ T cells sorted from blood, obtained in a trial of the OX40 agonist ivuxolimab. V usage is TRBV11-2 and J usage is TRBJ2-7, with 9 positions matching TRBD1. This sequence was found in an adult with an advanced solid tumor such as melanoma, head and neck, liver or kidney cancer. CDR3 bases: TGTGCCAGCAGCTCCGGACAGGGGATTCTCGGGCAGTACTTC. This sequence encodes CASSSGQGILGQYF.